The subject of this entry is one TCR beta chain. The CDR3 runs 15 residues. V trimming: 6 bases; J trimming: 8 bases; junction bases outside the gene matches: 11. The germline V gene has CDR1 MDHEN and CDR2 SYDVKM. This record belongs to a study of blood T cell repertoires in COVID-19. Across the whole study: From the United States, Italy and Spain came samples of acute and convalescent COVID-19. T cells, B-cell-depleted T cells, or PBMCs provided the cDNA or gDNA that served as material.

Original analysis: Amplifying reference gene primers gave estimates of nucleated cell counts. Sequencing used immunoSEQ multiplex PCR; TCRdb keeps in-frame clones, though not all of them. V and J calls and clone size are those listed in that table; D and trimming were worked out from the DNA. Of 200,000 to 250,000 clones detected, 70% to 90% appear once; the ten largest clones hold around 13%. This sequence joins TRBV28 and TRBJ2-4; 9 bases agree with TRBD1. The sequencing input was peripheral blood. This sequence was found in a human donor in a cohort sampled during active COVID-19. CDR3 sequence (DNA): TGTGCCAGCAGGGGACAGGGCAGGGATTCGGACATTCAGTACTTC. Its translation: CASRGQGRDSDIQYF.